A single TCR beta chain is shown here with its context. The entry originates in a study of cytomegalovirus exposure and HLA in healthy donors. The V end lost 8 bases, the J end lost 0 bases, and 14 bases lay between the germline ends. The germline V gene encodes CDR1 SNHLY and CDR2 FYNNEI. This CDR3 contains 15 residues. PCR amplification relied on 60 Vbeta primers (plus 13 Jbeta primers). TCRdb's table, derived via immunoSEQ multiplex PCR, lists solely in-frame clones and lacks some. The profile shows fewer than 200,000 clones, roughly four fifths of them singletons. Source material: PBMCs. The rearrangement links TRBV2 to TRBJ1-5; TRBD1 is a possible D gene (6 bases). The sequence was collected from a female donor in good health and CMV-seronegative. CDR3 sequence: CASGQQGYSNQPQHF. The CDR3 bases are TGTGCCAGCGGACAACAGGGTTATAGCAATCAGCCCCAGCATTTT.